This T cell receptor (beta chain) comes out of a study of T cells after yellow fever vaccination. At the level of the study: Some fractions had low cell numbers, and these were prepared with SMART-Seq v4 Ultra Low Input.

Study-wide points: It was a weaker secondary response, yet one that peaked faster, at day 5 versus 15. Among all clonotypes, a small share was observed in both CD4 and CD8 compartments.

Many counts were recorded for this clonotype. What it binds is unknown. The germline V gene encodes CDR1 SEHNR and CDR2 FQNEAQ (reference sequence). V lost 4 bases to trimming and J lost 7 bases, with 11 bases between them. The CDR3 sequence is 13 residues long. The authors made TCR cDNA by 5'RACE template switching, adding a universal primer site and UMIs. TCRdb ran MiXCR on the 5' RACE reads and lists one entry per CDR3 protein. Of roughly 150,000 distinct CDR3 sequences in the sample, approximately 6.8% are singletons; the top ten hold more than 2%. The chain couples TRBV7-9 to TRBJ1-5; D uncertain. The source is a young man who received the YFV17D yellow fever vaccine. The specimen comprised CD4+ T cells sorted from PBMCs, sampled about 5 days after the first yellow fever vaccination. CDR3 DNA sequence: TGTGCCAGCAGCTCACGTGACGAGCAGCCCCAGCATTTT. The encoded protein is CASSSRDEQPQHF.